A single sample is the source of the 31 T cell receptor beta chains below, sequenced in a study of T cells in Graves' hyperthyroidism and ophthalmopathy. The source material, RNA transcripts, was used to amplify TCR beta CDR3 regions. Primed by the HTBI set, a first-round RT-PCR was run on the TCR CDR3. Via MiXCR, TCRdb re-called the multiplex PCR reads, giving one row per CDR3 protein. The sample includes hundreds of thousands of distinct CDR3 sequences, 11% to 15% of them seen just once. Sequencing was done on a sample of blood. These receptor sequences come from a woman between 18 and 29 years old with Graves' hyperthyroidism.

This clonotype was seen ten or more times. This CDR3 reads CAWSVGGARTEAFF. The CDR3 DNA follows: TGTGCCTGGAGTGTGGGGGGGGCGCGAACTGAAGCTTTCTTT. The J gene is TRBJ1-1, the V gene TRBV30, with D possibly matching TRBD1 (6 bases). Germline V lookup: CDR1 GTSNPN, CDR2 SVGIG (reference sequence). The CDR3 is 14 amino acids. Trimming shortened V by 0 bases and J by 5 bases, and 13 bases separated the two germline ends.

This clonotype was recorded at least ten times. V usage is TRBV7-2 and J usage is TRBJ2-7; D is possibly TRBD2 (5 bases). The CDR3 totals 17 residues. Deletions cut 0 bases from V and 4 bases from J, with 19 bases between. Germline V gives CDR1 SGHTA, CDR2 FQGNSA. CDR3: CASSLAGSLDGSYEQYF. The CDR3 DNA reads TGTGCCAGCAGCTTAGCAGGGTCCCTCGATGGGAGTTACGAGCAGTACTTC. The full variable domain, its missing parts supplied by reference TRBV7-2 and TRBJ2-7, is GAGVSQSPSNKVTEKGKDVELRCDPISGHTALYWYRQSLGQGLEFLIYFQGNSAPDKSGLPSDRFSAERTGGSVSTLTIQRTQQEDSAVYLCASSLAGSLDGSYEQYFGPGTRLTVT.

This clonotype was observed at least ten times. The V and J genes are TRBV6-1 and TRBJ1-1; TRBD1 is a possible D gene (5 bases). Germline V lookup: CDR1 MNHNS, CDR2 SASEGT. Trimming took 5 bases from V and 7 from J, leaving 11 bases between them. The CDR3 is made up of 12 amino acids. CDR3 nucleotides: TGTGCCAGCAGTAGTAGGGGAAATGAAGCTTTCTTT. Amino acids: CASSSRGNEAFF.

This sequence joins TRBV2 and TRBJ1-4, with 7 bases matching TRBD1. J lost 7 bases, V lost 7 bases, and 12 bases had no gene match. CDR3 length: 15 residues. The germline gives CDR1 SNHLY, CDR2 FYNNEI. In nucleotides, the CDR3 is TGTGCCAGCATTAACCCGGGGACAGCTAGTGAAAAACTGTTTTTT. Its protein is CASINPGTASEKLFF.

The chain has TRBV27 and TRBJ2-7, with no clear D. CDR1 and CDR2 (germline): MNHEY, SMNVEV (reference sequence). V was shortened by 0 bases and J by 5 bases, with 8 bases between the two germline ends. CDR3 length: 13 residues. CDR3 nucleotides: TGTGCCAGCAGTTTATCGTTTATCAACGAGCAGTACTTC. Its translation: CASSLSFINEQYF.

The chain combines TRBV20-1 with TRBJ2-5; 7 nucleotides agree with TRBD2. CDR3 length equals 16 residues. The V gene's germline CDR1 is DFQATT and CDR2 SNEGSKA (reference sequence). V trimming: 0 bases; J trimming: 5 bases; junction bases outside the gene matches: 12. The CDR3 bases are TGCAGTGCTAGAGATAGAGTAGGGAGGGCATGGGAGACCCAGTACTTC. It is translated as CSARDRVGRAWETQYF.

This clonotype came up many times. This sequence joins TRBV20-1 and TRBJ2-7; the match to TRBD2 covers 11 bases. This CDR3 region has 14 residues. With V trimmed by 5 bases and J by 4 bases, 7 bases remained unmatched. Per the germline V gene, CDR1 is DFQATT and CDR2 is SNEGSKA (reference sequence). CDR3 bases: TGCAGTGCTTACCGACTAGCGGGATTTTACGAGCAGTACTTC. This codes for CSAYRLAGFYEQYF.

This clonotype occurred many times. V and J are TRBV20-1 and TRBJ2-1; 13 bases agree with TRBD2. The germline V gene encodes CDR1 DFQATT and CDR2 SNEGSKA (reference sequence). The trim removed 6 bases at V and 6 bases at J, leaving 5 bases unmatched. The CDR3 has 14 amino acids. The CDR3 DNA follows: TGCAGTGCCACGACTAGCGGGAGGACCAATGAGCAGTTCTTC. It yields the protein CSATTSGRTNEQFF.

This chain connects TRBV29-1 to TRBJ1-3; D gene ambiguous. The CDR3 has 12 amino acids. The V end lost 7 bases, the J end lost 3 bases, and 10 bases lay between the germline ends. The germline V gene has CDR1 SQVTM and CDR2 ANQGSEA. The CDR3 region is CSGSTVGNTIYF. As DNA, the CDR3 is TGCAGCGGCTCTACAGTTGGAAACACCATATATTTT.

This clonotype was recorded at least ten times. The gene calls are TRBV11-2 and TRBJ2-1, with D possibly being TRBD2 (5 bases). CDR1 is SGHAT, CDR2 FQNNGV, per germline. With 1 base removed from V and 0 bases from J, the gap between germline ends came to 10 bases. This CDR3 has 16 amino acids. The CDR3 protein is CASSLGRGNSYNEQFF. DNA of the CDR3: TGTGCCAGCAGCTTAGGTCGGGGAAACTCCTACAATGAGCAGTTCTTC.

V is TRBV4-3 and J is TRBJ2-7, with 10 bases matching TRBD2. The CDR3 loop spans 16 amino acids. V gave up 1 base and J gave up 3 bases; unmatched junction bases: 6. The germline V gene encodes CDR1 LGHNA and CDR2 YSLEER. Here the CDR3 DNA reads TGCGCCAGCAGCCAAGCGACTAGCGGGCAAAACTACGAGCAGTACTTC. It yields the protein CASSQATSGQNYEQYF.

For this clonotype: This may be a read error, as it is one base from a much larger clone. J is TRBJ1-1 and V is TRBV4-1; TRBD1 might be the D (5 bases). Trimming cost V 1 base and J 1 base, with 7 bases left between them. CDR1 is MGHRA, CDR2 YSYEKL, per germline. This CDR3 is 14 amino acids long. DNA of the CDR3: TGCGCCAGCAGCCAAGTGGGGCAGAACACTGAAGCTTTCTTT. Translated: CASSQVGQNTEAFF.

V is TRBV4-2 and J is TRBJ2-1, with TRBD2 matching over 8 bases. The CDR3 contains 15 residues. After removal of 2 bases from V and 3 bases from J, the junction contained 3 bases not matched to a gene. CDR1 and CDR2 from the germline V gene are LGHNA and YNFKEQ. Here the CDR3 DNA reads TGTGCCAGCAGCCAACAACTAGCGGTCTACAATGAGCAGTTCTTC. This gives the protein CASSQQLAVYNEQFF.

The count of this clonotype is one. This rearrangement joins TRBV28 to TRBJ2-3; 14 nucleotides align to TRBD2. CDR1 and CDR2 (germline): MDHEN, SYDVKM. Germline trimming cut 4 bases from V and 4 bases from J; bases unmatched to any gene: 10. The CDR3 runs 18 residues. The CDR3 loop reads CASSSQPGLAGDADTQYF. CDR3 coding DNA: TGTGCCAGCAGTTCCCAGCCGGGACTAGCGGGAGACGCAGATACGCAGTATTTT. Full variable domain (outside the CDR3, taken from reference TRBV28 and TRBJ2-3): DVKVTQSSRYLVKRTGEKVFLECVQDMDHENMFWYRQDPGLGLRLIYFSYDVKMKEKGDIPEGYSVSREKKERFSLILESASTNQTSMYLCASSSQPGLAGDADTQYFGPGTRLTVL.

The V and J genes are TRBV9 and TRBJ2-7, with D uncertain. With 2 bases removed from V and 3 bases from J, the gap between germline ends came to 12 bases. Germline V lookup: CDR1 SGDLS, CDR2 YYNGEE. The CDR3 loop spans 14 amino acids. The CDR3 sequence: CASSVTQIDYEQYF. The CDR3 region has the DNA TGTGCCAGCAGCGTGACGCAAATCGACTACGAGCAGTACTTC.

This clonotype came up many times. This chain joins TRBV11-2 and TRBJ2-1; D might be TRBD1 or TRBD2, each matching 5 bases. The CDR3 covers 15 residues. The germline gives CDR1 SGHAT, CDR2 FQNNGV. V was shortened by 1 base and J by 2 bases, with 9 bases between the two germline ends. The DNA of the CDR3 is TGTGCCAGCAGCTTAGCGGGACGGACCTACAATGAGCAGTTCTTC. This encodes CASSLAGRTYNEQFF.

This clonotype was detected ten times or more. This chain's CDR3 is CASSEVSGPPTVDGTGELFF. CDR3 DNA sequence: TGTGCCAGCAGTGAAGTTTCGGGACCACCTACCGTTGACGGGACCGGGGAGCTGTTTTTT. The chain uses TRBV6-1 and TRBJ2-2; D possibly matches TRBD1 or TRBD2 (5 bases each). The length of the CDR3 is 20 residues. Trimming removed 1 base from V and 5 bases from J, with 26 bases in between. CDR1 and CDR2 (germline): MNHNS, SASEGT.

This rearrangement joins TRBV15 to TRBJ1-3; a possible D gene is TRBD1 (5 bases). V was shortened by 2 bases and J by 2 bases, with 7 bases between the two germline ends. Germline lookup yields CDR1 LNHNV and CDR2 YYDKDF (reference sequence). This CDR3 region has 14 residues. CDR3 loop: CATSRQGPGNTIYF. The CDR3 nucleotides read TGTGCCACCAGCAGACAGGGCCCTGGAAACACCATATATTTT.

The sample holds many counts of this clonotype. The chain joins TRBV7-2 to TRBJ2-5; possible D gene TRBD2, 7 bases. CDR1 and CDR2 (germline): SGHTA, FQGNSA. V was trimmed by 2 bases and J by 5 bases, leaving 18 bases between them. CDR3 length equals 16 residues. CDR3 residues: CASSLRSGGGGETQYF. Here the CDR3 DNA reads TGTGCCAGCAGCTTACGCTCTGGGGGGGGGGGCGAGACCCAGTACTTC.

The rearrangement uses TRBV9 and TRBJ1-6; no definite D call. V was cut by 3 bases and J by 4 bases, with 11 bases left in between. The germline V gene encodes CDR1 SGDLS and CDR2 YYNGEE. The CDR3 covers 15 residues. The CDR3 DNA follows: TGTGCCAGCAGCGGATCCGGGAATTATAATTCACCCCTCCACTTT. It is translated as CASSGSGNYNSPLHF.

The gene calls are TRBV30 and TRBJ2-1; the D is unclear. V was pared by 1 base and J by 10 bases, with 5 bases between. CDR1 is GTSNPN and CDR2 is SVGIG in the germline V gene (reference sequence). The CDR3 totals 10 residues. CDR3 in DNA: TGTGCCTGGAGTGGGCTGGAGCAGTTCTTC. This encodes CAWSGLEQFF.

Many counts were recorded for this clonotype. The chain employs TRBV20-1 and TRBJ2-1; D possibly uses TRBD1 or TRBD2 (5 bases each). Per germline, CDR1 DFQATT and CDR2 SNEGSKA (reference sequence). The V end lost 3 bases, the J end lost 6 bases, and 18 bases lay between the germline ends. CDR3 length equals 15 residues. The CDR3 sequence is CSASWNVGAGNEQFF. As DNA, the CDR3 is TGCAGTGCTAGTTGGAATGTCGGGGCAGGCAATGAGCAGTTCTTC.

A note on this clonotype: It may be a read error: a sequence one base away is much more abundant. The rearrangement links TRBV2 to TRBJ2-5; the match to TRBD2 covers 7 bases. The germline gives CDR1 SNHLY, CDR2 FYNNEI. The CDR3 covers 13 residues. The CDR3, as DNA: TGTACCAGCAGCGGGACGGCCCTTAAGGCCCAGTACTTC. It yields the protein CTSSGTALKAQYF.

The chain couples TRBV7-3 to TRBJ2-5; 10 bases align to TRBD2. The CDR3 is 15 amino acids. V gave up 3 bases and J gave up 5 bases; unmatched junction bases: 6. CDR1 and CDR2 from the germline V gene are SGHTA and FQGTGA. Here the CDR3 DNA reads TGTGCCAGCAGCTTGCTAGCGGGAGAAGGGGAGACCCAGTACTTC. Protein product: CASSLLAGEGETQYF.

The gene calls are TRBV5-1 and TRBJ2-3; D is perhaps TRBD1 or TRBD2 (5 bases each). Trimming removed 4 bases at V and 10 bases at J, with 10 bases between. The CDR3 covers 11 residues. CDR1 SGHRS and CDR2 YFSETQ come from the germline V gene. The DNA of the CDR3 is TGCGCCAGCAGCGTCCGGGACGCGCAGTATTTT. Its translation is CASSVRDAQYF.

The DNA for the CDR3 is TGTGCCAGCAGCCCGATGGAGGGCCTCGGGGATACGCAGTATTTT. This encodes CASSPMEGLGDTQYF. The chain couples TRBV14 to TRBJ2-3, with D perhaps TRBD2 (6 bases). The ends were cut back, 4 bases at V and 6 bases at J, with 17 bases in the middle. This CDR3 comprises 15 residues. The germline CDR1 and CDR2 sequences are SGHDN and FVKESK.

This clonotype appeared many times. This chain uses TRBV9 with TRBJ2-7; D gene unclear. CDR1 and CDR2 (germline): SGDLS, YYNGEE. The V end was cut by 0 bases, the J end by 3 bases, with 13 bases between. The CDR3 is 15 residues long. The CDR3 region is CASSVAAAEIYEQYF. The CDR3, as DNA: TGTGCCAGCAGCGTAGCGGCTGCGGAGATCTACGAGCAGTACTTC.

The rearrangement joins TRBV19 to TRBJ2-3, with TRBD1 as a possible D gene (6 bases). In germline, CDR1 is LNHDA, CDR2 SQIVND (reference sequence). This CDR3 has 13 residues. The V end was cut by 4 bases, the J end by 4 bases, with 9 bases between. The CDR3 region has the DNA TGTGCCAGTAGTACAGGGGATCCAGATACGCAGTATTTT. Amino acids: CASSTGDPDTQYF. Full variable domain (outside the CDR3, taken from reference TRBV19 and TRBJ2-3): DGGITQSPKYLFRKEGQNVTLSCEQNLNHDAMYWYRQDPGQGLRLIYYSQIVNDFQKGDIAEGYSVSREKKESFPLTVTSAQKNPTAFYLCASSTGDPDTQYFGPGTRLTVL.

V and J are TRBV7-6 and TRBJ1-2; weak D call: TRBD1 (6 bases). Trimming took 6 bases from V and 4 from J, leaving 21 bases between them. The CDR3 totals 16 residues. From germline, CDR1 is SGHVS and CDR2 FNYEAQ. Here the CDR3 reads CASSPENRVSSYGYTF. The DNA for the CDR3 is TGTGCCAGCAGTCCCGAAAACAGGGTTTCTAGCTATGGCTACACCTTC. Based on the CDR3 plus reference TRBV7-6 and TRBJ1-2, the full variable domain is GAGVSQSPRYKVTKRGQDVALRCDPISGHVSLYWYRQALGQGPEFLTYFNYEAQQDKSGLPNDRFSAERPEGSISTLTIQRTEQRDSAMYRCASSPENRVSSYGYTFGSGTRLTVV.

Ten or more counts support this clonotype. The rearrangement uses TRBV27 and TRBJ1-5; D gene unclear. Trimming removed 2 bases from V and 1 base from J, with 6 bases in between. Germline values: CDR1 MNHEY, CDR2 SMNVEV (reference sequence). The CDR3 totals 14 residues. The CDR3 region is CASSLGPSNQPQHF. The DNA of the CDR3 is TGTGCCAGCAGTTTAGGTCCGAGCAATCAGCCCCAGCATTTT.

The chain links TRBV19 to TRBJ1-2, with a weak D call TRBD1 (5 bases). The CDR3 has 16 amino acids. With 5 bases removed from V and 2 bases from J, the gap between germline ends came to 18 bases. The germline V gene has CDR1 LNHDA and CDR2 SQIVND (reference sequence). CDR3 residues: CASSRIGGVKNYGYTF. The CDR3 nucleotides are TGTGCCAGTAGTCGCATTGGAGGGGTTAAGAACTATGGCTACACCTTC. The complete variable domain, with remaining parts taken from reference TRBV19 and TRBJ1-2, reads DGGITQSPKYLFRKEGQNVTLSCEQNLNHDAMYWYRQDPGQGLRLIYYSQIVNDFQKGDIAEGYSVSREKKESFPLTVTSAQKNPTAFYLCASSRIGGVKNYGYTFGSGTRLTVV.